This T cell receptor (beta chain) was captured in a study of T cells after yellow fever vaccination. This clonotype was recorded many times. Its antigen is unidentified. TCRdb redid the calling of the 5' RACE reads with MiXCR, one entry per CDR3 protein. Found here are some 300,000 distinct CDR3 sequences, over 8.5% of them singletons; the top ten hold 3.3%. Findings of the study overall: Clones from primary vaccination mostly reappeared after the booster (over 95% CD4, 88% CD8).

Here the sequenced sample was CD4+ T cells sorted from PBMCs, taken 45 days after the yellow fever booster vaccination. The TCR originated in a man in his late teens or twenties who received the YFV17D yellow fever vaccine.

Written as DNA, the CDR3 is TGCAGTGCTAGAGTCGGACTAGGGATGGGGACCCAGTACTTC. This codes for CSARVGLGMGTQYF. This chain connects TRBV20-1 to TRBJ2-5, with 7 bases fitting TRBD2. The CDR3 spans 14 residues. The germline CDR1 and CDR2 sequences are DFQATT and SNEGSKA (reference sequence). Trimming removed 1 base from V and 7 bases from J; junction bases left unmatched: 9.